The clone carrying this T cell receptor (beta chain) was detected only once. This entry belongs to a study of blood T cells in healthy people across ages. Through a sample-barcoded 5' primer and a J-beta primer mix, a second PCR was run for roughly 6 to 12 cycles. TCRdb reprocessed the 5' RACE reads via MiXCR and lists one record per CDR3 protein. The table has over 300,000 distinct CDR3 sequences, 45% to 60% seen once; the top ten hold under 60%. The source is a man aged 60-69 years in good health. Sequenced input: blood.

The CDR3 DNA reads TGCGCCAGCAGCCAAGATGGCGGGGGGACGGATGAGCAGTTCTTC. This encodes CASSQDGGGTDEQFF. V gene TRBV4-1 combines with J gene TRBJ2-1; 8 nucleotides align to TRBD2. Trimming took 0 bases from V and 8 from J; bases not matched to a gene: 6. The CDR3 is made up of 15 amino acids. Germline loops: CDR1 MGHRA, CDR2 YSYEKL.